These 15 T cell receptor beta chains were sequenced from one sample in a study of blood T cell repertoires in COVID-19. Only in-frame clones appear in the TCRdb table, and some are missing; sequencing was by immunoSEQ multiplex PCR. Of roughly 270,000 clones in the sample, roughly 80% were seen once. Sequences were obtained from PBMCs or T cells enriched from blood (not recorded which). These receptors all come from a middle-aged man who had been exposed to COVID-19.

Notes on this clone: One end of the junction fails to match germline, which may point to a read error. The J gene is TRBJ2-7, the V gene TRBV7-9, with D tentatively TRBD2 (7 bases). This CDR3 region has 18 residues. Germline CDR1 is SEHNR and CDR2 is FQNEAQ (reference sequence). The CDR3 reads CASSPEAGQRGHSSEQYF. The CDR3 DNA follows: TGTGCCAGCAGCCCCGAGGCGGGTCAGCGGGGACACTCCTCCGAGCAGTACTTC.

This clone has a single count. V usage is TRBV29-1 and J usage is TRBJ1-1; 7 positions agree with TRBD1. CDR3 length equals 13 residues. V trimming: 6 bases; J trimming: 1 base; junction bases outside the gene matches: 5. Germline V lookup: CDR1 SQVTM, CDR2 ANQGSEA. CDR3 loop: CSVARQGNTEAFF. The CDR3 nucleotides are TGCAGCGTCGCCCGACAGGGGAACACTGAAGCTTTCTTT.

The rearrangement joins TRBV30 to TRBJ2-1, with TRBD1 matching 8 bases. Looked up from germline, CDR1 is GTSNPN and CDR2 is SVGIG (reference sequence). The V and J ends lost 5 bases and 5 bases, in that order; junction bases with no gene match: 8. The CDR3 totals 14 residues. CDR3 amino acids: CAWAKGQGNNEQFF. The CDR3 DNA follows: TGTGCCTGGGCTAAAGGACAGGGAAACAATGAGCAGTTCTTC.

V gene TRBV29-1 combines with J gene TRBJ2-3, with 15 bases lining up with TRBD2. Germline V lookup: CDR1 SQVTM, CDR2 ANQGSEA. V trimming: 6 bases; J trimming: 6 bases; junction bases outside the gene matches: 4. CDR3 length: 14 amino acids. CDR3 in amino acids: CSVAGTSGGDTQYF. The CDR3 DNA sequence: TGCAGCGTCGCCGGGACTAGCGGGGGGGATACGCAGTATTTT.

This clone was seen only a few times. V and J are TRBV6-5 and TRBJ2-7, with 8 bases matching TRBD2. J was trimmed by 2 bases and V by 8 bases; bases with no gene match: 5. This CDR3 spans 13 amino acids. Germline V gene lookup returns CDR1 MNHEY and CDR2 SVGAGI. The CDR3 sequence is CASGVAGTYEQYF. CDR3 nucleotide sequence: TGTGCCAGCGGAGTAGCGGGAACCTACGAGCAGTACTTC.

This clone came up once. The genes are TRBV5-6 and TRBJ1-6; unclear D gene. Trimming removed 1 base at V and 6 bases at J, with 14 bases between. The CDR3 contains 16 residues. Germline CDR1 reads SGHDT; CDR2 reads YYEEEE. CDR3 nucleotide sequence: TGTGCCAGCAGCTTGCGGGGTGCAGGCGGTAATTCACCCCTCCACTTT. Translation: CASSLRGAGGNSPLHF.

The chain has TRBV19 and TRBJ2-1; TRBD1 matches at 9 bases. Germline V CDR1 and CDR2: LNHDA, SQIVND (reference sequence). CDR3 length equals 15 residues. The J segment lost 6 bases and the V segment lost 1 base, leaving 4 bases of the junction unmatched. CDR3 DNA: TGTGCCAGTAGTATAGTACGGACAGGGGCCAATGAGCAGTTCTTC. Translating gives CASSIVRTGANEQFF.

This chain uses TRBV7-2 with TRBJ2-5; possible D gene TRBD1, 5 bases. Germline V gives CDR1 SGHTA, CDR2 FQGNSA. V was trimmed by 1 base and J by 0 bases, leaving 6 bases between them. The CDR3 has 14 amino acids. In nucleotides, the CDR3 is TGTGCCAGCAGCTTAGGGACAAACCAAGAGACCCAGTACTTC. As protein: CASSLGTNQETQYF.

The chain links TRBV18 to TRBJ1-3, with TRBD1 matching over 7 bases. The V gene's germline CDR1 is KGHSH and CDR2 LQKENI. V trimming: 3 bases; J trimming: 6 bases; junction bases outside the gene matches: 2. This CDR3 has 13 amino acids. CDR3 DNA: TGTGCCAGCTCACCGGGACAGCAAAACACCATATATTTT. Encoded protein: CASSPGQQNTIYF.

V usage is TRBV28 and J usage is TRBJ1-6, with D perhaps matching TRBD1 (5 bases). The length of the CDR3 is 17 residues. The germline V gene encodes CDR1 MDHEN and CDR2 SYDVKM. V lost 4 bases and J 0 bases, leaving 13 bases between the germline ends. CDR3 nucleotides: TGTGCCAGCAGTTGGGATGGGGGGAGCTCCTATAATTCACCCCTCCACTTT. It translates to CASSWDGGSSYNSPLHF.

The chain links TRBV19 to TRBJ1-6; 8 bases match TRBD1. V lost 8 bases to trimming and J lost 2 bases; unmatched junction nucleotides: 2. The CDR3 is 14 amino acids. Germline loops: CDR1 LNHDA, CDR2 SQIVND (reference sequence). The CDR3, as DNA: TGTGCCAGTGAGGGACAGGCCTATAATTCACCCCTCCACTTT. This sequence encodes CASEGQAYNSPLHF.

In its sample, this clone was seen once. The rearrangement links TRBV30 to TRBJ1-2, with TRBD1 matching 10 bases. Losses at the gene ends were 8 bases for V and 8 bases for J; bases not matched to a gene: 8. Looked up from germline, CDR1 is GTSNPN and CDR2 is SVGIG (reference sequence). This CDR3 spans 12 amino acids. CDR3 sequence: CAGKGQGIGYTF. In DNA form, the CDR3 reads TGTGCCGGAAAGGGACAGGGGATAGGCTACACCTTC.

The chain carries TRBV3-1 (or the pseudogene TRBV3-2) and TRBJ1-3; no definite D call. Trimming stripped 3 bases from V and 4 bases from J, with 16 bases between. CDR1 is LGHDT and CDR2 is YNNKEL in the germline V gene (reference sequence). The CDR3 has 16 amino acids. The DNA of the CDR3 is TGTGCCAGCAGCCAGTACGGCGGCGGGTCGGGAAACACCATATATTTT. This gives the protein CASSQYGGGSGNTIYF.

This clone was observed a few times. The chain couples TRBV28 to TRBJ1-2; no clear D gene. The CDR3 is 17 amino acids. V lost 6 bases and J lost 4, with 24 bases in between. CDR1 and CDR2 (germline): MDHEN, SYDVKM. The CDR3 DNA reads TGTGCCAGCAGGGAGCCCTTCGACGGAACCCTCTTCTATGGCTACACCTTC. Translating gives CASREPFDGTLFYGYTF.

The rearrangement joins TRBV7-9 to TRBJ1-1; TRBD1 matches at 9 bases. CDR3 length: 15 residues. Germline V gene data show CDR1 as SEHNR and CDR2 as FQNEAQ (reference sequence). V was clipped by 1 base and J by 6 bases; unmatched bases: 6. The CDR3 is CASSLGTGGAPEAFF. CDR3 nucleotides: TGTGCCAGCAGCTTAGGAACAGGGGGCGCACCTGAAGCTTTCTTT.